These T cell receptor beta chains were read from a single sample in a study of CD4 T cells in relation to SARS-CoV-2 and coronaviruses. Method: immunoSEQ multiplex PCR; TCRdb's copy keeps in-frame clones and lacks some. Of tens of thousands of clones listed, just over 75% were seen once; the top ten hold roughly 2.8%. These TCRs are of unknown antigen specificity. The specimen sequenced was memory CD4+ T cells from PBMCs, cultured in vitro. These receptors all stem from an adult with COVID-19. Each CDR3 is given with its conserved first and last residue. The order of the fields is D gene, J gene, V gene, clone size, CDR3 protein, CDR3 DNA. The D gene is left open where the match is weak. The listing skips clone size in some rows; elsewhere it reads once, few, many or a size class.

D gene: TRBD2; J gene: TRBJ2-3; V gene: TRBV19; clone size: .; CDR3 protein: CASSTSSGNTQYF; CDR3 DNA: TGTGCCAGTAGTACTAGTAGCGGGAATACGCAGTATTTT
D gene: .; J gene: TRBJ2-3; V gene: TRBV4-3; clone size: .; CDR3 protein: CASSQEVAITDTQYF; CDR3 DNA: TGCGCCAGCAGCCAAGAGGTAGCGATCACAGATACGCAGTATTTT
D gene: TRBD1; J gene: TRBJ1-5; V gene: TRBV2; clone size: .; CDR3 protein: CARGTGSNQPQHF; CDR3 DNA: TGTGCCAGGGGGACAGGGAGTAATCAGCCCCAGCATTTT
D gene: .; J gene: TRBJ1-5; V gene: TRBV19; clone size: .; CDR3 protein: CASSPGEGKRNQPQHF; CDR3 DNA: TGTGCCAGTAGTCCCGGTGAAGGCAAAAGAAATCAGCCCCAGCATTTT
D gene: .; J gene: TRBJ2-3; V gene: TRBV5-1; clone size: once; CDR3 protein: CASSLSQPKDTQYF; CDR3 DNA: TGCGCCAGCAGCTTGTCCCAGCCAAAAGATACGCAGTATTTT
D gene: .; J gene: TRBJ2-1; V gene: TRBV28; clone size: .; CDR3 protein: CASSSSGADYHNEQFF; CDR3 DNA: TGTGCCAGCAGTTCTTCCGGGGCGGACTACCACAATGAGCAGTTCTTC
D gene: .; J gene: TRBJ1-6; V gene: TRBV18; clone size: once; CDR3 protein: CASSPRASNSPLHF; CDR3 DNA: TGTGCCAGCTCACCAAGGGCTTCCAATTCACCCCTCCACTTT
D gene: .; J gene: TRBJ2-2; V gene: TRBV5-1; clone size: once; CDR3 protein: CASMGLDRTGELFF; CDR3 DNA: TGCGCCAGCATGGGGTTGGATAGAACCGGGGAGCTGTTTTTT
D gene: TRBD2; J gene: TRBJ2-1; V gene: TRBV7-8; clone size: .; CDR3 protein: CASSLSSSGRNEQFF; CDR3 DNA: TGTGCCAGCAGCTTAAGCTCCAGCGGGAGAAATGAGCAGTTCTTC
D gene: .; J gene: TRBJ1-1; V gene: TRBV18; clone size: .; CDR3 protein: CASSPQGVDTEAFF; CDR3 DNA: TGTGCCAGCTCACCACAGGGGGTAGACACTGAAGCTTTCTTT
D gene: .; J gene: TRBJ2-7; V gene: TRBV7-9; clone size: few; CDR3 protein: CASSFSEGDEQYF; CDR3 DNA: TGTGCCAGCAGCTTTTCGGAGGGGGACGAGCAGTACTTC
D gene: .; J gene: TRBJ1-4; V gene: TRBV10-3; clone size: .; CDR3 protein: CAISDRMVQGSNEKLFF; CDR3 DNA: TGTGCCATCAGTGACAGGATGGTTCAGGGCAGTAATGAAAAACTGTTTTTT
D gene: TRBD1; J gene: TRBJ1-2; V gene: TRBV7-9; clone size: .; CDR3 protein: CASSLGDGTGGYTF; CDR3 DNA: TGTGCCAGCAGCTTAGGGGACGGGACAGGTGGCTACACCTTC
D gene: .; J gene: TRBJ2-1; V gene: TRBV6-1; clone size: once; CDR3 protein: CASSEAPRAGGEQFF; CDR3 DNA: TGTGCCAGCAGTGAAGCCCCCCGCGCCGGGGGTGAGCAGTTCTTC
D gene: TRBD1; J gene: TRBJ1-2; V gene: TRBV11-2; clone size: .; CDR3 protein: CASSPDRDRGPKGYTF; CDR3 DNA: TGTGCCAGCAGCCCCGACCGGGACAGGGGGCCTAAAGGCTACACCTTC
D gene: TRBD2; J gene: TRBJ2-2; V gene: TRBV5-1; clone size: .; CDR3 protein: CASSLSLAGADTGELFF; CDR3 DNA: TGCGCCAGCAGCTTGAGTCTAGCGGGAGCGGACACCGGGGAGCTGTTTTTT
D gene: .; J gene: TRBJ1-5; V gene: TRBV20-1; clone size: .; CDR3 protein: CSASGGWLQPQHF; CDR3 DNA: TGCAGTGCTAGTGGGGGTTGGCTTCAGCCCCAGCATTTT
D gene: .; J gene: TRBJ1-4; V gene: TRBV2; clone size: few; CDR3 protein: CASSETFLLFF; CDR3 DNA: TGTGCCAGCAGTGAAACCTTTTTACTGTTTTTT
D gene: TRBD1; J gene: TRBJ1-1; V gene: TRBV7-9; clone size: few; CDR3 protein: CASRRDRVITEAFF; CDR3 DNA: TGTGCCAGCAGGCGGGACAGGGTGATAACTGAAGCTTTCTTT
D gene: .; J gene: TRBJ2-5; V gene: TRBV12-3/TRBV12-4; clone size: .; CDR3 protein: CASSNGIQETQYF; CDR3 DNA: TGTGCCAGCAGTAACGGGATACAAGAGACCCAGTACTTC
D gene: .; J gene: TRBJ1-2; V gene: TRBV5-1; clone size: .; CDR3 protein: CASSGRRVDYGYTF; CDR3 DNA: TGCGCCAGCAGCGGCCGAAGGGTGGACTATGGCTACACCTTC
D gene: .; J gene: TRBJ1-4; V gene: TRBV5-1; clone size: .; CDR3 protein: CASSFTAGTNEKLFF; CDR3 DNA: TGCGCCAGCAGCTTTACAGCCGGTACTAATGAAAAACTGTTTTTT
D gene: TRBD2; J gene: TRBJ2-5; V gene: TRBV12-3/TRBV12-4; clone size: .; CDR3 protein: CASSFRGEETQYF; CDR3 DNA: TGTGCCAGCAGTTTCCGGGGGGAAGAGACCCAGTACTTC
D gene: TRBD2; J gene: TRBJ2-5; V gene: TRBV28; clone size: .; CDR3 protein: CASTLAGDRQETQYF; CDR3 DNA: TGTGCCAGCACCCTAGCGGGAGATAGGCAGGAGACCCAGTACTTC
D gene: TRBD1; J gene: TRBJ1-5; V gene: TRBV7-2; clone size: .; CDR3 protein: CASSSRGQPQHF; CDR3 DNA: TGTGCCAGCAGCTCCAGGGGGCAGCCCCAGCATTTT
D gene: TRBD1; J gene: TRBJ2-3; V gene: TRBV2; clone size: .; CDR3 protein: CASRSQGSGTDTQYF; CDR3 DNA: TGTGCCAGCAGATCACAGGGGTCTGGCACAGATACGCAGTATTTT
D gene: .; J gene: TRBJ2-1; V gene: TRBV4-3; clone size: few; CDR3 protein: CASSKALDNEQFF; CDR3 DNA: TGCGCCAGCAGCAAGGCCTTGGACAATGAGCAGTTCTTC
D gene: .; J gene: TRBJ2-1; V gene: TRBV5-1; clone size: .; CDR3 protein: CASSSGAEADDNEQFF; CDR3 DNA: TGCGCCAGCAGCTCGGGGGCGGAGGCAGACGACAATGAGCAGTTCTTC
D gene: TRBD2; J gene: TRBJ2-1; V gene: TRBV10-1; clone size: .; CDR3 protein: CASSETSGRYNEQFF; CDR3 DNA: TGCGCCAGCAGTGAGACTAGCGGGCGATACAATGAGCAGTTCTTC
D gene: .; J gene: TRBJ2-3; V gene: TRBV11-1; clone size: .; CDR3 protein: CASSLRADTQYF; CDR3 DNA: TGTGCCAGCAGCCTACGCGCAGATACGCAGTATTTT
D gene: .; J gene: TRBJ1-2; V gene: TRBV3-1/TRBV3-2; clone size: .; CDR3 protein: CASRPTAYTF; CDR3 DNA: TGTGCCAGCAGACCAACCGCCTACACCTTC
D gene: .; J gene: TRBJ1-5; V gene: TRBV20-1; clone size: few; CDR3 protein: CSASRPTAYRVGVFWSNQPQHF; CDR3 DNA: TGCAGTGCTAGTCGCCCTACTGCATACAGGGTGGGGGTATTTTGGAGCAATCAGCCCCAGCATTTT
D gene: .; J gene: TRBJ2-5; V gene: TRBV30; clone size: .; CDR3 protein: CAWSSGETQYF; CDR3 DNA: TGTGCCTGGAGTAGCGGGGAGACCCAGTACTTC
D gene: TRBD2; J gene: TRBJ2-7; V gene: TRBV11-2; clone size: .; CDR3 protein: CASSLASGRTTYEQYF; CDR3 DNA: TGTGCCAGCAGCTTAGCTAGCGGGAGAACCACCTACGAGCAGTACTTC
D gene: TRBD1; J gene: TRBJ2-1; V gene: TRBV3-1/TRBV3-2; clone size: once; CDR3 protein: CASSQAHRGYEQFF; CDR3 DNA: TGTGCCAGCAGCCAAGCGCACAGGGGGTATGAGCAGTTCTTC
D gene: TRBD1; J gene: TRBJ2-7; V gene: TRBV6-2/TRBV6-3; clone size: .; CDR3 protein: CASSYRGQNEQYF; CDR3 DNA: TGTGCCAGCAGTTACAGGGGGCAAAACGAGCAGTACTTC
D gene: TRBD2; J gene: TRBJ2-1; V gene: TRBV6-4; clone size: once; CDR3 protein: CASSDSSGSYNEQFF; CDR3 DNA: TGTGCCAGCAGTGACTCTAGCGGGAGTTACAATGAGCAGTTCTTC
D gene: TRBD2; J gene: TRBJ2-1; V gene: TRBV7-2; clone size: few; CDR3 protein: CASSLVPSGSYNEQFF; CDR3 DNA: TGTGCCAGCAGCTTAGTGCCTAGCGGTTCCTACAATGAGCAGTTCTTC
D gene: TRBD2; J gene: TRBJ2-7; V gene: TRBV5-1; clone size: .; CDR3 protein: CASSFNGLAGYEQYF; CDR3 DNA: TGCGCCAGCAGCTTTAACGGACTAGCGGGTTACGAGCAGTACTTC
D gene: .; J gene: TRBJ2-3; V gene: TRBV18; clone size: .; CDR3 protein: CASSSRADTQYF; CDR3 DNA: TGTGCCAGCTCATCCAGGGCAGATACGCAGTATTTT
D gene: .; J gene: TRBJ2-7; V gene: TRBV18; clone size: .; CDR3 protein: CASSPQRYEQYF; CDR3 DNA: TGTGCCAGCTCACCACAGCGTTACGAGCAGTACTTC